This TCR beta chain was identified in a study of monozygotic twins with inflammatory bowel disease. TCRdb re-called the 5' RACE reads and gives one entry per CDR3 protein, without DNA. The sample totals around 400,000 distinct CDR3 sequences. The germline gives CDR1 MNHEY, CDR2 SVGEGT. This CDR3 spans 13 amino acids. This sequence was found in a human donor with ulcerative colitis or Crohn's disease, or a healthy co-twin of an affected twin (not recorded which). The J gene is TRBJ2-7, the V gene TRBV6-2 or TRBV6-3. Sequencing input: blood. The CDR3 sequence: CASSYSPLYEQYF.